This TCR beta chain was sequenced during a study of immune cell composition in non-small cell lung cancer. The protocol was immunoSEQ multiplex PCR, while the TCRdb copy is restricted to in-frame clones and leaves out a portion. The sample holds 3,000 to 3,500 clones, nearly 80% seen once. Normal lung was sampled as far from the tumour as possible, at least 3 cm. CDR3 length: 19 residues. The chain employs TRBV21-1 and TRBJ2-5; the listed D gene, TRBD1, was not tested against the DNA. TRBV21-1 is reported as a pseudogene. The sequencing input was non-adjacent lung tissue. This receptor was taken from a human donor with non-small cell lung cancer. The donor label of this sample is uncertain. This CDR3 is CASNKEYYSGTGGEETQYF. The CDR3 coding sequence is TGTGCCAGCAACAAGGAATACTACTCGGGGACAGGGGGTGAGGAGACCCAGTACTTC.